These 8 T cell receptor beta chains came from one sample sequenced in a study of blood T cells in healthy people across ages. For the second PCR, which ran for roughly 7 to 11 cycles, a sample-barcoded 5' primer and a J-beta primer mix were used. TCRdb itself ran the 5' RACE reads through MiXCR, one entry per CDR3 protein. The sample holds some 640,000 distinct CDR3 sequences; 45% to 50% are singletons and the top ten take 30% to 40%. The source material was blood. Receptors were obtained from a woman between 55 and 75 years old in good health.

This rearrangement joins TRBV12-3 or TRBV12-4 to TRBJ2-3; possibly TRBD1 for D (6 bases). This CDR3 spans 13 amino acids. Deletions cut 3 bases from V and 4 bases from J, with 8 bases between. CDR3 nucleotides: TGTGCCAGCAGTTTGACAGGCCCAGATACGCAGTATTTT. The encoded protein is CASSLTGPDTQYF.

The rearrangement uses TRBV28 and TRBJ2-5, with 7 bases identical to TRBD2. The V gene end was trimmed by 6 bases and the J gene end by 11 bases; junction bases not matched to a gene: 15. The CDR3 is 14 residues long. Germline V lookup: CDR1 MDHEN, CDR2 SYDVKM. CDR3 amino acids: CASRSSGEGYEQYF. The CDR3 nucleotides read TGTGCCAGCAGATCCTCCGGGGAGGGCTATGAGCAGTACTTC.

The J gene is TRBJ2-1, the V gene TRBV6-5; unclear D gene. Germline V gene data show CDR1 as MNHEY and CDR2 as SVGAGI. This CDR3 comprises 14 residues. The V and J ends lost 2 bases and 6 bases respectively, with 11 bases between them. The CDR3 DNA reads as TGTGCCAGCAGTTACAGGTCTCCTAGCAATGAGCAGTTCTTC. Translation: CASSYRSPSNEQFF.

This clonotype was observed a few times. CDR3 sequence reads: CSVEGYTGNGYTF. CDR3 nucleotide sequence: TGCAGCGTTGAAGGATACACAGGGAATGGCTACACCTTC. The chain uses TRBV29-1 and TRBJ1-2; D may be TRBD1 (6 bases). Per the germline V gene, CDR1 is SQVTM and CDR2 is ANQGSEA. V lost 1 base, J lost 6 bases, and 12 bases lay in between. This CDR3 is 13 amino acids long.

The chain uses TRBV28 and TRBJ2-7; D gene unclear. Germline-derived CDR1 and CDR2 are MDHEN and SYDVKM. CDR3 length equals 14 residues. Between the trimmed V and J ends, which lost 2 bases and 2 bases, there was a span of 10 bases. This CDR3 reads CASSLIPGTYEQYF. CDR3 in DNA: TGTGCCAGCAGTTTAATCCCAGGCACCTACGAGCAGTACTTC.

The sample holds a few counts of this clonotype. The chain joins TRBV7-2 to TRBJ2-1; the match to TRBD1 covers 7 bases. The CDR3 consists of 13 residues. Germline trimming cut 5 bases from V and 11 bases from J; bases unmatched to any gene: 9. Germline V lookup: CDR1 SGHTA, CDR2 FQGNSA. CDR3 protein: CASSLGQAMQQFF. The DNA for the CDR3 is TGTGCCAGCAGCCTAGGACAGGCAATGCAGCAGTTCTTC.

The J gene is TRBJ2-3, the V gene TRBV3-1; D is unclear. The CDR3 has 16 amino acids. Trimming cost V 4 bases and J 6 bases, with 20 bases left between them. The germline V gene encodes CDR1 LGHDT and CDR2 YNNKEL (reference sequence). This CDR3 reads CASSRPSVGTVDTQYF. CDR3 bases: TGTGCCAGCAGCCGCCCGTCAGTAGGAACAGTGGATACGCAGTATTTT.

The V call is TRBV2, the J call TRBJ1-4; unclear D gene. This CDR3 is 14 amino acids long. Germline values: CDR1 SNHLY, CDR2 FYNNEI. Trimming shortened V by 1 base and J by 5 bases, and 8 bases separated the two germline ends. CDR3 residues: CASSEDGENEKLFF. The CDR3 DNA follows: TGTGCCAGCAGTGAAGACGGGGAGAATGAAAAACTGTTTTTT.